The 24 T cell receptor beta chains below come from one sample, sequenced in a study of PD-L1 blockade in urothelial cancer. The sample's time point: pretreatment peripheral blood. Repertoires were generated with immunoSEQ multiplex PCR, while TCRdb's copy carries only in-frame clones and drops some. The repertoire holds over 30,000 clones, with approximately 84% as singletons. The specimen was PBMCs, collected around atezolizumab (anti-PD-L1) treatment. Receptors originate from a man aged 60 to 69 with urothelial cancer.

The chain carries TRBV5-4 and TRBJ2-7, with 9 bases aligning to TRBD1. Trimming cost V 2 bases and J 0 bases; bases outside gene matches: 3. The CDR3 runs to 15 residues. Germline V gives CDR1 SGHNT, CDR2 YYREEE (reference sequence). In nucleotides, the CDR3 is TGTGCCAGCAGCTTTAGGGACAGGGCCTCCTACGAGCAGTACTTC. This translates into CASSFRDRASYEQYF.

This chain links TRBV6-5 with TRBJ2-1; D ambiguous. The CDR3 runs 15 residues. V was pared by 2 bases and J by 2 bases, with 10 bases between. The germline V gene encodes CDR1 MNHEY and CDR2 SVGAGI. CDR3 coding DNA: TGTGCCAGCAGTTACCGACCTGGGCCCTACAATGAGCAGTTCTTC. It encodes CASSYRPGPYNEQFF.

J is TRBJ2-5 and V is TRBV5-1, with D possibly TRBD2 on 5 matching bases. Germline V gene data show CDR1 as SGHRS and CDR2 as YFSETQ. Trimming took off 5 bases at V and 1 base at J, with 12 bases between the two ends. The CDR3 runs 14 residues. CDR3 amino acids: CASRLTRAQETQYF. CDR3 DNA: TGCGCCAGCAGGCTAACTAGAGCCCAAGAGACCCAGTACTTC.

The chain uses TRBV29-1 and TRBJ2-2; 11 bases match TRBD1. V lost 7 bases to trimming and J lost 7 bases; unmatched junction nucleotides: 5. The CDR3 is 13 amino acids. CDR1 SQVTM and CDR2 ANQGSEA come from the germline V gene. The CDR3 DNA reads TGCAGCGCCGGGACAGGGGGAATCGGGGAGCTGTTTTTT. Translating gives CSAGTGGIGELFF.

This clone has just one count. The chain has TRBV7-3 and TRBJ2-1; D possibly corresponds to TRBD2 (5 bases). Germline V gives CDR1 SGHTA, CDR2 FQGTGA. The CDR3 runs to 15 residues. V lost 8 bases, J lost 0 bases, and 14 bases lay in between. In DNA form, the CDR3 reads TGTGCCAGCTCCTTAGCGAGTACCTCCTACAATGAGCAGTTCTTC. The encoded protein is CASSLASTSYNEQFF.

This clone was counted once. V and J are TRBV6-6 and TRBJ2-7; TRBD2 aligns across 9 bases. The ends lost 5 bases at V and 5 bases at J; junction bases unmatched: 10. Germline V gene lookup returns CDR1 MNHNY and CDR2 SVGAGI (reference sequence). There are 15 residues in the CDR3. Here the CDR3 reads CASSQSSGRLNEQYF. The CDR3 DNA reads as TGTGCCAGCAGTCAATCGAGCGGGAGGCTAAACGAGCAGTACTTC.

The chain recombines TRBV7-3 with TRBJ2-2, with 13 bases aligning to TRBD2. V shed 5 bases and J 7 bases; nucleotides not matched to a gene: 4. Germline V CDR1 and CDR2: SGHTA, FQGTGA. The CDR3 length is 15 residues. The CDR3 reads CASSRLAGGHGELFF. Here the CDR3 DNA reads TGTGCCAGCAGCCGACTAGCGGGAGGTCACGGGGAGCTGTTTTTT.

This chain joins TRBV5-4 and TRBJ2-7, with 7 bases fitting TRBD2. J was trimmed by 1 base and V by 0 bases; bases with no gene match: 4. CDR3 length: 15 residues. The germline V gene encodes CDR1 SGHNT and CDR2 YYREEE (reference sequence). This chain's CDR3 is CASSLGTSRSYEQYF. Here the CDR3 DNA reads TGTGCCAGCAGCTTGGGGACTAGTAGGTCCTACGAGCAGTACTTC. Full variable domain (remainder filled in from reference TRBV5-4 and TRBJ2-7): ETGVTQSPTHLIKTRGQQVTLRCSSQSGHNTVSWYQQALGQGPQFIFQYYREEENGRGNFPPRFSGLQFPNYSSELNVNALELDDSALYLCASSLGTSRSYEQYFGPGTRLTVT.

V gene TRBV5-6 combines with J gene TRBJ2-3; D gene unclear. The CDR3 sequence is 13 residues long. Germline loops: CDR1 SGHDT, CDR2 YYEEEE. V was cut by 1 base and J by 0 bases, with 3 bases left in between. CDR3 loop: CASSLQSTDTQYF. CDR3 nucleotides: TGTGCCAGCAGCTTGCAGAGCACAGATACGCAGTATTTT. Looking up the rest from reference TRBV5-6 and TRBJ2-3 gives the full variable domain: DAGVTQSPTHLIKTRGQQVTLRCSPKSGHDTVSWYQQALGQGPQFIFQYYEEEERQRGNFPDRFSGHQFPNYSSELNVNALLLGDSALYLCASSLQSTDTQYFGPGTRLTVL.

V is TRBV11-2 and J is TRBJ2-7, with D possibly being TRBD1 (6 bases). Deletions cut 3 bases from V and 7 bases from J, with 16 bases between. Germline V CDR1 and CDR2: SGHAT, FQNNGV. The CDR3 is 14 amino acids. As DNA, the CDR3 is TGTGCCAGCAGCTTGGTCAGGGGCAGCTATGAGCAGTACTTC. Residues: CASSLVRGSYEQYF.

The rearrangement uses TRBV2 and TRBJ2-3; 10 bases map to TRBD1. V was pared by 9 bases and J by 1 base, with 7 bases of the junction left unmatched. Per the germline V gene, CDR1 is SNHLY and CDR2 is FYNNEI. The CDR3 contains 15 residues. CDR3 nucleotides: TGTGCCAGTAAGCGGACAGGGGGACGCACAGATACGCAGTATTTT. As protein: CASKRTGGRTDTQYF.

Here the CDR3 reads CASSLAVNSYEQYF. DNA for the CDR3: TGTGCCAGCAGCTTGGCGGTTAACTCCTACGAGCAGTACTTC. The chain combines TRBV5-4 with TRBJ2-7, with no clear D. Trimming cost V 0 bases and J 0 bases, with 7 bases left between them. The CDR3 is 14 residues long. Germline loops: CDR1 SGHNT, CDR2 YYREEE (reference sequence).

This chain connects TRBV27 to TRBJ2-1, with 9 bases that match TRBD2. The germline CDR1 and CDR2 sequences are MNHEY and SMNVEV (reference sequence). CDR3 length: 15 amino acids. The V segment lost 5 bases and the J segment 9 bases; nucleotides outside the gene matches: 11. The CDR3 DNA reads as TGTGCCAGCAGTGCCCTACTAGCGGGTGGTAGTGAGCAGTTCTTC. It specifies CASSALLAGGSEQFF.

A single count supports this clone. The V call is TRBV5-4, the J call TRBJ2-7, with a weak D call TRBD2 (6 bases). Trimming pared 0 bases from V and 0 bases from J, leaving 16 bases between. CDR3 length equals 17 residues. Germline CDR1 reads SGHNT; CDR2 reads YYREEE (reference sequence). CDR3 protein: CASSLVSSAQGSYEQYF. CDR3 sequence (DNA): TGTGCCAGCAGCTTGGTTTCTAGCGCCCAGGGCTCCTACGAGCAGTACTTC.

V is TRBV2 and J is TRBJ1-2; D is unresolved. Germline lookup yields CDR1 SNHLY and CDR2 FYNNEI. The V gene lost 7 bases and the J gene lost 6 bases, with 12 bases spanning the gap. This CDR3 has 12 amino acids. The chain's CDR3 is CASIATSHGYTF. The CDR3 DNA sequence: TGTGCCAGCATCGCGACATCTCATGGCTACACCTTC.

V is TRBV18 and J is TRBJ1-2, with 8 bases identical to TRBD1. Germline V CDR1 and CDR2: KGHSH, LQKENI. The length of the CDR3 is 13 residues. Trimming at V came to 5 bases and at J to 8 bases, leaving 7 bases not matched to a gene. The CDR3 DNA follows: TGTGCCAGCTCAAAGGACAGGGCTGAGGGCTACACCTTC. This encodes CASSKDRAEGYTF.

Only one count was recorded for this clone. The CDR3 loop reads CASSLGLAGGPGPDTQYF. The CDR3, as DNA: TGTGCCAGCAGCTTAGGGCTAGCGGGAGGGCCTGGACCAGATACGCAGTATTTT. The chain uses TRBV11-2 and TRBJ2-3; 12 positions match TRBD2. The V segment lost 1 base and the J segment 4 bases; nucleotides outside the gene matches: 9. From germline, CDR1 is SGHAT and CDR2 FQNNGV. This CDR3 region has 18 residues.

The V gene is TRBV7-9, the J gene TRBJ1-1, with D possibly being TRBD1 (6 bases). Germline V gene lookup returns CDR1 SEHNR and CDR2 FQNEAQ (reference sequence). Between the trimmed V and J ends, which lost 8 bases and 1 base, there was a span of 14 bases. The CDR3 spans 14 residues. CDR3 region: CASGDRTQNTEAFF. DNA of the CDR3: TGTGCCAGCGGAGACAGGACACAGAACACTGAAGCTTTCTTT.

The gene calls are TRBV6-5 and TRBJ2-7; 8 positions match TRBD2. Germline trimming cut 4 bases from V and 1 base from J; bases unmatched to any gene: 6. The CDR3 extends over 15 amino acids. The germline gives CDR1 MNHEY, CDR2 SVGAGI. In DNA form, the CDR3 reads TGTGCCAGCAGTTCGACGGGGGGGCCTTCCTACGAGCAGTACTTC. Its translation: CASSSTGGPSYEQYF.

The genes are TRBV11-2 and TRBJ1-1, with TRBD1 matching over 9 bases. Looked up from germline, CDR1 is SGHAT and CDR2 is FQNNGV. The CDR3 runs to 14 residues. With V trimmed by 2 bases and J by 5 bases, 3 bases remained unmatched. CDR3 sequence (DNA): TGTGCCAGCAGCTTAACAGGGGGCCTTACTGAAGCTTTCTTT. This translates into CASSLTGGLTEAFF.

The chain combines TRBV28 with TRBJ2-7, with D unclear. V was cut by 1 base and J by 0 bases, with 16 bases left in between. CDR3 length equals 17 residues. The germline CDR1 and CDR2 sequences are MDHEN and SYDVKM. This chain's CDR3 is CASSLSPPTYSSYEQYF. CDR3 bases: TGTGCCAGCAGTTTATCCCCCCCAACATACAGCTCCTACGAGCAGTACTTC.

The gene calls are TRBV21-1 and TRBJ2-6; TRBD2, the D gene given by the table, was not confirmed from the DNA. TRBV21-1 corresponds to a pseudogene. The CDR3 runs to 21 residues. The CDR3 loop reads CASSNRRGPSGPPSGANVLTF. DNA for the CDR3: TGTGCCAGCAGCAATCGGAGGGGTCCTAGCGGTCCACCCTCTGGGGCCAACGTCCTGACTTTC.

This chain uses TRBV28 with TRBJ1-1, with a tentative D call TRBD1 (5 bases). The germline V gene encodes CDR1 MDHEN and CDR2 SYDVKM. The CDR3 is 15 amino acids. Trimming pared 3 bases from V and 2 bases from J, leaving 13 bases between. The CDR3 DNA sequence: TGTGCCAGCAGTTTGGAACAGGCGGTCAACACTGAAGCTTTCTTT. It specifies CASSLEQAVNTEAFF. The full variable domain, with the rest looked up from reference TRBV28 and TRBJ1-1, is DVKVTQSSRYLVKRTGEKVFLECVQDMDHENMFWYRQDPGLGLRLIYFSYDVKMKEKGDIPEGYSVSREKKERFSLILESASTNQTSMYLCASSLEQAVNTEAFFGQGTRLTVV.

V and J are TRBV13 and TRBJ2-3; 7 bases are a match to TRBD2. V lost 4 bases to trimming and J lost 1 base; unmatched junction nucleotides: 14. Germline V lookup: CDR1 PRHDT, CDR2 FYEKMQ (reference sequence). The CDR3 is made up of 18 amino acids. For the CDR3, the DNA is TGTGCCAGCAGCTCCCTAGCGGAGCTGAGACGACGCACAGATACGCAGTATTTT. Translated, it gives CASSSLAELRRRTDTQYF. Using reference TRBV13 and TRBJ2-3 for the parts outside the CDR3, the full variable domain is AAGVIQSPRHLIKEKRETATLKCYPIPRHDTVYWYQQGPGQDPQFLISFYEKMQSDKGSIPDRFSAQQFSDYHSELNMSSLELGDSALYFCASSSLAELRRRTDTQYFGPGTRLTVL.